One sample yielded the 2 T cell receptor beta chains listed below, sequenced in a study of molecular identifiers for immune sequencing clone quantification. TCRdb reanalysed the PCR reads using MiXCR and keeps one entry per CDR3 protein. The sample consists of about 640,000 distinct CDR3 sequences, 15% to 20% of them appearing once. The specimen was naive CD8+ T cells from blood, with Jurkat cell RNA spiked in. Indicated subset: FACS-sorted CD8+CD4-CCR7+CD45RA+ naive T cells. The source of these receptors is a human donor in good health. Some libraries in this study had Jurkat cell RNA spiked in.

The table lists this clonotype with many counts. This rearrangement joins TRBV5-6 to TRBJ2-7; D not certain. Trimming took 4 bases from V and 0 from J, leaving 11 bases between them. Germline V gene sequence: CDR1 SGHDT, CDR2 YYEEEE. The CDR3 sequence is 14 residues long. The CDR3 DNA is TGTGCCAGCAGCCCCGTACAGAGCTCCTACGAGCAGTACTTC. Translated: CASSPVQSSYEQYF.

This clonotype turned up a few times. This chain connects TRBV19 to TRBJ2-7, with 14 bases that match TRBD2. The CDR3 loop spans 22 amino acids. Germline V gives CDR1 LNHDA, CDR2 SQIVND (reference sequence). Trimming removed 5 bases from V and 3 bases from J; junction bases left unmatched: 24. This CDR3 reads CASSVHGRLAGGIGILDYEQYF. CDR3 in DNA: TGTGCCAGTAGTGTCCACGGTCGACTAGCGGGAGGGATTGGGATCCTTGACTACGAGCAGTACTTC.